These T cell receptor beta chains were read from a single sample in a study of T cell responses to AZD1222 COVID-19 vaccine. Profiled with immunoSEQ multiplex PCR; TCRdb holds only in-frame clones, not every one. The profile covers 140,000 or so clones, with about 82% appearing a single time and 5.1% taken by the ten largest. Sequenced material: peripheral blood, taken 28 days after the second AZD1222 dose. The receptors come from an adult who received the AZD1222 COVID-19 vaccine. The conserved cysteine and the conserved F or W are not part of the CDR3 here. Clone size appears in some rows only: once, few, many, or a class for an expanded clone.

clone_size: -
v_call: TRBV27
j_call: TRBJ1-2
cdr3_aa: ASSPTALVYGYT

clone_size: -
v_call: TRBV5-1
j_call: TRBJ1-2
cdr3_aa: ASSLVSANYGYT

clone_size: few
v_call: TRBV7-2
j_call: TRBJ1-6
cdr3_aa: ASSLMTNSPLH

clone_size: -
v_call: TRBV7-2
j_call: TRBJ2-2
cdr3_aa: ASSLWRNTGELF

clone_size: once
v_call: TRBV15
j_call: TRBJ2-5
cdr3_aa: ATSRPGTRETQY

clone_size: -
v_call: TRBV11-3
j_call: TRBJ2-7
cdr3_aa: ASSSRTSGSHEQY

clone_size: -
v_call: TRBV5-1
j_call: TRBJ2-1
cdr3_aa: ASSLAGTSSYNEQF

clone_size: -
v_call: TRBV6-5
j_call: TRBJ1-2
cdr3_aa: ASSYSGPGYGYT

clone_size: -
v_call: TRBV7-2
j_call: TRBJ1-3
cdr3_aa: ASSFLAISGNTIY

clone_size: -
v_call: TRBV6-6
j_call: TRBJ2-1
cdr3_aa: ASSYGGEGNNEQF

clone_size: -
v_call: TRBV4-1
j_call: TRBJ2-1
cdr3_aa: ASSQGREGRTYNEQF

clone_size: -
v_call: TRBV5-6
j_call: TRBJ2-7
cdr3_aa: ASSLKWTGQHEQY

clone_size: -
v_call: TRBV6-5
j_call: TRBJ2-1
cdr3_aa: ASSRPNEQF

clone_size: -
v_call: TRBV30
j_call: TRBJ1-3
cdr3_aa: AWNWGWNGNTIY

clone_size: -
v_call: TRBV10-3
j_call: TRBJ2-1
cdr3_aa: AISEGLAYNEQF

clone_size: once
v_call: TRBV13
j_call: TRBJ1-1
cdr3_aa: ASSLAQVNTEAF

clone_size: -
v_call: TRBV9
j_call: TRBJ1-6
cdr3_aa: ASSTGTGSTGSPLH

clone_size: -
v_call: TRBV7-2
j_call: TRBJ2-1
cdr3_aa: ASSPAGASSYNEQF

clone_size: few
v_call: TRBV3-1/TRBV3-2
j_call: TRBJ1-6
cdr3_aa: ASSQARDRGSPLH

clone_size: -
v_call: TRBV5-1
j_call: TRBJ2-3
cdr3_aa: ASSLASQYLTDTQY

clone_size: once
v_call: TRBV4-2
j_call: TRBJ2-3
cdr3_aa: ASSQESTDTQY

clone_size: once
v_call: TRBV7-8
j_call: TRBJ2-7
cdr3_aa: ASSWGPYEQY

clone_size: -
v_call: TRBV4-1
j_call: TRBJ1-6
cdr3_aa: ASSFAPGLHSPLH

clone_size: once
v_call: TRBV27
j_call: TRBJ1-5
cdr3_aa: ASSFNKRDNQPQH

clone_size: -
v_call: TRBV11-2
j_call: TRBJ1-3
cdr3_aa: ASSFDSSGNTIY

clone_size: -
v_call: TRBV10-1
j_call: TRBJ2-1
cdr3_aa: ASTKGGQDNEQF

clone_size: -
v_call: TRBV28
j_call: TRBJ2-7
cdr3_aa: ASSLRSGLGEQY

clone_size: -
v_call: TRBV9
j_call: TRBJ2-7
cdr3_aa: ASSPGGYEQY

clone_size: -
v_call: TRBV3-1/TRBV3-2
j_call: TRBJ1-1
cdr3_aa: ASSQDYSTALPTEAF

clone_size: -
v_call: TRBV30
j_call: TRBJ1-2
cdr3_aa: AWSRDDRRTLGYT

clone_size: few
v_call: TRBV6-5
j_call: TRBJ2-5
cdr3_aa: ASKESGTSGPPCY

clone_size: few
v_call: TRBV4-1
j_call: TRBJ2-7
cdr3_aa: ASARGGAESEQY

clone_size: -
v_call: TRBV15
j_call: TRBJ2-1
cdr3_aa: ATSRDKGPNNEQF

clone_size: -
v_call: TRBV5-8
j_call: TRBJ2-5
cdr3_aa: ASSLTGTYQETQY

clone_size: -
v_call: TRBV19
j_call: TRBJ2-1
cdr3_aa: ASSMEARSYNEQF

clone_size: -
v_call: TRBV3-1/TRBV3-2
j_call: TRBJ1-2
cdr3_aa: ASSQADRVFYGYT

clone_size: -
v_call: TRBV15
j_call: TRBJ2-3
cdr3_aa: ATSRGGASNSDTQY

clone_size: -
v_call: TRBV28
j_call: TRBJ1-4
cdr3_aa: ASRGRKEKLF

clone_size: -
v_call: TRBV4-1
j_call: TRBJ2-7
cdr3_aa: ASSQETGGWAYEQY

clone_size: -
v_call: TRBV11-2
j_call: TRBJ2-1
cdr3_aa: ASSLGGTGEGEQF

clone_size: few
v_call: TRBV6-5
j_call: TRBJ1-1
cdr3_aa: ASRKKLQGNTEAF

clone_size: -
v_call: TRBV12-5
j_call: TRBJ1-3
cdr3_aa: ASGLVSSGNTIY

clone_size: once
v_call: TRBV6-5
j_call: TRBJ1-4
cdr3_aa: ASSLMRRGEKLF

clone_size: -
v_call: TRBV19
j_call: TRBJ1-1
cdr3_aa: ASSIGPAGLGRNTEAF

clone_size: medium-sized
v_call: TRBV9
j_call: TRBJ2-2
cdr3_aa: ASTSGPSGTGELF

clone_size: -
v_call: TRBV28
j_call: TRBJ1-5
cdr3_aa: ASSPGGYQPQH

clone_size: -
v_call: TRBV10-3
j_call: TRBJ1-1
cdr3_aa: AISESLGLNTEAF

clone_size: -
v_call: TRBV20-1
j_call: TRBJ1-5
cdr3_aa: SAGGGNGQPQH

clone_size: few
v_call: TRBV20-1
j_call: TRBJ1-1
cdr3_aa: SAIVQTEAF

clone_size: -
v_call: TRBV21-1
j_call: TRBJ1-2
cdr3_aa: ASRGDPLEGYT

clone_size: -
v_call: TRBV5-7
j_call: TRBJ2-5
cdr3_aa: ASILAWGVETQY

clone_size: -
v_call: TRBV10-2
j_call: TRBJ1-1
cdr3_aa: ASRIDGNTEAF

clone_size: -
v_call: TRBV11-3
j_call: TRBJ1-2
cdr3_aa: ASSSRKTENYGYT

clone_size: -
v_call: TRBV7-2
j_call: TRBJ1-5
cdr3_aa: ASSLETDQPQH

clone_size: -
v_call: TRBV25-1
j_call: TRBJ2-5
cdr3_aa: ASSEFLTGETQY

clone_size: -
v_call: TRBV30
j_call: TRBJ2-5
cdr3_aa: AWSVSRTSGSLETQY

clone_size: -
v_call: TRBV4-1
j_call: TRBJ2-7
cdr3_aa: ASSHPLAKPYEQY